Listed here are 5 T cell receptor beta chains from one sample, sequenced in a study of cytomegalovirus exposure and HLA in healthy donors. The study ran its PCR with 60 Vbeta and 13 Jbeta primers. Libraries were prepared by immunoSEQ multiplex PCR; TCRdb keeps only in-frame clonotypes and omits some of them. Among about 150,000 clones listed, approximately 83% were seen once. The sequencing sample was made of PBMCs. The receptor set was obtained from a male donor in good health and CMV-seronegative.

V and J are TRBV4-3 and TRBJ2-3; maybe TRBD2 (5 bases). CDR1 LGHNA and CDR2 YSLEER come from the germline V gene. V was shortened by 0 bases and J by 1 base, with 11 bases between the two germline ends. There are 16 residues in the CDR3. Written as DNA, the CDR3 is TGCGCCAGCAGCCAAGATGGAGGACTCCGCACAGATACGCAGTATTTT. This translates into CASSQDGGLRTDTQYF.

The chain links TRBV5-1 to TRBJ2-2; 10 bases fit TRBD1. In germline, CDR1 is SGHRS, CDR2 YFSETQ. With 6 bases clipped from V and 5 bases from J, the junction kept 7 bases outside the gene matches. This CDR3 has 15 amino acids. CDR3 nucleotides: TGCGCCAGCACCCCCGGGACAGGGGTTACCGGGGAGCTGTTTTTT. Its translation: CASTPGTGVTGELFF.

CDR3 residues: CASSKQGADTQYF. Written as DNA, the CDR3 is TGTGCCAGCAGTAAACAGGGGGCAGATACGCAGTATTTT. The chain carries TRBV2 and TRBJ2-3, with TRBD1 matching over 8 bases. This CDR3 region has 13 residues. Germline V gene lookup returns CDR1 SNHLY and CDR2 FYNNEI. The V gene end was trimmed by 5 bases and the J gene end by 4 bases; junction bases not matched to a gene: 2.

The rearrangement uses TRBV7-9 and TRBJ2-2; the D gene is possibly TRBD1 (6 bases). The CDR3 contains 16 residues. V was shortened by 5 bases and J by 0 bases, with 13 bases between the two germline ends. Germline V gives CDR1 SEHNR, CDR2 FQNEAQ (reference sequence). In nucleotides, the CDR3 is TGTGCCAGCAGCCAGCCAGGGGCTACGAACACCGGGGAGCTGTTTTTT. Its protein is CASSQPGATNTGELFF.

The chain uses TRBV6-4 and TRBJ2-1, with 10 positions matching TRBD2. With 3 bases clipped from V and 4 bases from J, the junction kept 3 bases outside the gene matches. The germline V gene encodes CDR1 MRHNA and CDR2 SNTAGT. The CDR3 loop spans 15 amino acids. The DNA for the CDR3 is TGTGCCAGCAGTGAAGCGGGGGGGGATTACAATGAGCAGTTCTTC. This encodes CASSEAGGDYNEQFF.